This T cell receptor (beta chain) was sequenced for a study of blood T cell repertoires in COVID-19 (dated by TCRdb to the early 2020s). For the study in its entirety: The collaborator samples originated in the United States, Italy and Spain and spanned the acute and convalescent phases of COVID-19. The material from the prospective study consisted of cDNA or gDNA derived from T cells, B-cell-depleted T cells, or PBMCs. Sample metadata almost always included a de-identified subject ID, COVID-19 status, age in years and sex. HLA class I and class II types, where available, came from metadata supplied by the sample provider rather than from assay-based typing. Samples came from the ongoing ImmuneRACE study (first 160 participants) plus 1,254 subjects from 6 global collaborators. The repertoires were made available in a free public database intended to serve as a resource for research on the immune response to SARS-CoV-2. The dataset comprised deeply sampled blood TCRbeta repertoires from subjects exposed to, actively infected with, or recovered from COVID-19.

Participants in the prospective study were enrolled through a virtual design, were aged about 18 to 89 years, and lived in approximately 25 United States geographic areas. In the prospective study, participants were assigned to cohorts based on the clinical history participants reported in a screening survey and a study questionnaire. ImmuneRACE Cohort 3 recovered participants were defined by two consecutive negative NP/OP PCR tests, healthcare professional clearance, or symptom resolution. Each participant in the prospective study had whole blood, serum and a nasopharyngeal or oropharyngeal swab collected by mobile phlebotomists. Over a roughly 2-month period, participants in the prospective study had the option of providing additional blood draws and questionnaires. Before DNA extraction, blood samples from the prospective study were shipped at room temperature or frozen. Details on this clone: There is no known antigen for this receptor. Base qualities are not at hand, and no much larger clone is one base apart.

Inclusive of the bounding cysteine and phenylalanine, the CDR3 is 19 residues long. Only the CDR3 DNA is retained, 57 bases long and in frame from the first base. Trimmed from V: 4 bases; trimmed from J: 0 bases; junction bases lacking a gene match: 15. The germline V gene sets CDR1 to KGHDR and CDR2 to SFDVKD. General findings and caveats noted by the study authors: The quantity of clinical and demographic metadata differed by source and by participant and was supplied without curation.

The immunoSEQ Assay, a bias-controlled multiplex PCR, was used to amplify TCRbeta CDR3 regions from genomic DNA. As for the authors' bioinformatics: Within the assay, amplification of reference gene primers was used to estimate how many nucleated cells each sample contained. To quantify the absolute abundance of each unique TCRbeta CDR3 rearrangement, sequence reads were collapsed and filtered. For each sample, productive Simpson clonality was calculated as the square root of Simpson's diversity index across productive rearrangements. TCRdb holds this immuneACCESS table with in-frame rearrangements only. Some clones are missing; in checked studies, unresolved V genes explain under half, and the rest has no known cause. V and J calls and clone size are given by that table; D and trimming were obtained from the DNA. In this sample the table shows approximately 150,000 clones, around 80% of which occur a single time. The top ten hold around 6.1% of the sample.

The V gene is TRBV24-1 and the J gene is TRBJ2-5; TRBD2 agrees with 8 junctional bases. The sequenced sample consisted of PBMCs or T cells enriched from blood (not recorded which). This sequence was found in a man in his forties who had recovered from COVID-19. The CDR3 here reads CATSDLEARGVKYQETQYF. The nucleotides read TGTGCCACCAGTGACCTCGAGGCGCGGGGGGTAAAATACCAAGAGACCCAGTACTTC.